Shown below are 24 T cell receptor beta chains from a single sample sequenced in a study of blood T cell repertoires in COVID-19 (dated by TCRdb to between 2020 and 2021). Libraries came from the immunoSEQ multiplex PCR assay. This is the immuneACCESS table as TCRdb keeps it, with only in-frame sequences that have V and J called. A part of the clones is gone; compared with another copy, unresolved V genes explain less than half, and the rest is unexplained. Here the sample has just over 65,000 clones; nearly 90% occur a single time. Approximately 1.5% of the sample rests with the top ten. The sample taken for sequencing was peripheral blood. These receptors originate from a man aged 55-75 years with acute or convalescent COVID-19.

J is TRBJ1-2 and V is TRBV27; a possible D gene is TRBD1 (5 bases). CDR3 size: 14 residues. From germline, CDR1 is MNHEY and CDR2 SMNVEV (reference sequence). Trimming stripped 8 bases from V and 0 bases from J, with 13 bases between. The CDR3, as DNA: TGTGCCAGCTCCGGGGGATATACTAACTATGGCTACACCTTC. Protein sequence: CASSGGYTNYGYTF.

The rearrangement joins TRBV19 to TRBJ2-3; 14 bases are shared with TRBD2. Germline CDR1 LNHDA, CDR2 SQIVND (reference sequence). The V and J ends lost 5 bases and 1 base, in that order; junction bases with no gene match: 5. The CDR3 consists of 17 residues. CDR3 in amino acids: CASSLGLAGARTDTQYF. In DNA, the CDR3 is TGTGCCAGTAGTCTGGGACTAGCGGGGGCTCGCACAGATACGCAGTATTTT. Looking up the rest from reference TRBV19 and TRBJ2-3 gives the full variable domain: DGGITQSPKYLFRKEGQNVTLSCEQNLNHDAMYWYRQDPGQGLRLIYYSQIVNDFQKGDIAEGYSVSREKKESFPLTVTSAQKNPTAFYLCASSLGLAGARTDTQYFGPGTRLTVL.

This clone is a singleton in its sample. V is TRBV5-6 and J is TRBJ2-3, with 8 positions matching TRBD2. This CDR3 spans 17 amino acids. CDR1 SGHDT and CDR2 YYEEEE come from the germline V gene. V was pared by 0 bases and J by 1 base, with 7 bases of the junction left unmatched. Here the CDR3 DNA reads TGTGCCAGCAGCTTGGCCGGGGTTAGCGGGGGCACAGATACGCAGTATTTT. Protein: CASSLAGVSGGTDTQYF.

This clone was picked up one time. The CDR3: CASTPDREGSPLHF. The CDR3 DNA sequence: TGCGCCAGCACCCCGGACAGGGAAGGCTCACCCCTCCACTTT. This chain links TRBV5-1 with TRBJ1-6; 8 bases agree with TRBD1. The CDR3 runs 14 residues. Losses at the gene ends were 6 bases for V and 10 bases for J; bases not matched to a gene: 9. Germline values: CDR1 SGHRS, CDR2 YFSETQ.

The chain links TRBV7-2 to TRBJ2-4; the D gene is possibly TRBD2 (5 bases). Trimming left V 9 bases short and J 6 bases short, with 18 bases between. CDR3 length equals 14 residues. Germline assignment: CDR1 SGHTA and CDR2 FQGNSA. This CDR3 reads CASNTRVIGNIQYF. DNA of the CDR3: TGTGCCAGTAACACGCGGGTTATAGGAAACATTCAGTACTTC.

This clone showed up just a few times. CDR3 residues: CSVDRAGVEQYF. CDR3 nucleotide sequence: TGCAGCGTTGACCGGGCAGGGGTCGAGCAGTACTTC. The chain uses TRBV29-1 and TRBJ2-7; TRBD1 is a possible D gene (6 bases). The CDR3 length is 12 residues. The germline CDR1 and CDR2 sequences are SQVTM and ANQGSEA. V was pared by 3 bases and J by 6 bases, with 12 bases between.

V usage is TRBV10-3 and J usage is TRBJ1-1; 7 nucleotides line up with TRBD1. Unmatched junction bases numbered 13, after V lost 6 bases and J lost 0 bases. The CDR3 spans 17 residues. CDR1 ENHRY and CDR2 SYGVKD come from the germline V gene. The CDR3 DNA sequence: TGTGCCATCAGCGGGCGGCAGGGGGTCAGTCTGAACACTGAAGCTTTCTTT. Translated, it gives CAISGRQGVSLNTEAFF.

The J gene is TRBJ1-2, the V gene TRBV12-2; the table's D call, TRBD1, was not checked against the DNA. TRBV12-2 is termed a pseudogene. This CDR3 contains 10 residues. CDR3 amino acids: CATKRGCYTF. The CDR3 DNA sequence: TGTGCAACTAAAAGGGGGTGCTACACCTTC.

The chain joins TRBV15 to TRBJ2-7; 8 nucleotides agree with TRBD1. The CDR3 is 16 amino acids. Germline trimming cut 1 base from V and 2 bases from J; bases unmatched to any gene: 7. The germline V gene has CDR1 LNHNV and CDR2 YYDKDF (reference sequence). The CDR3 sequence: CATSRGVSGGPYEQYF. CDR3 sequence (DNA): TGTGCCACCAGCAGAGGGGTGTCAGGGGGCCCCTACGAGCAGTACTTC.

The V gene is TRBV27, the J gene TRBJ2-7; D is unclear. The CDR3 consists of 15 residues. V was clipped by 5 bases and J by 0 bases, with 14 bases between them. Germline-derived CDR1 and CDR2 are MNHEY and SMNVEV (reference sequence). The CDR3 reads CASSPLREVSYEQYF. In DNA, the CDR3 is TGTGCCAGCAGTCCCCTTCGAGAGGTCTCCTACGAGCAGTACTTC.

The V call is TRBV7-3, the J call TRBJ2-1; D is uncertain. The CDR3 loop spans 15 amino acids. V was shortened by 5 bases and J by 1 base, with 12 bases between the two germline ends. Germline lookup yields CDR1 SGHTA and CDR2 FQGTGA. The CDR3 is CASSPGARSYNEQFF. CDR3 DNA: TGTGCCAGCAGCCCAGGTGCACGGTCCTACAATGAGCAGTTCTTC. Looking up the rest from reference TRBV7-3 and TRBJ2-1 gives the full variable domain: GAGVSQTPSNKVTEKGKYVELRCDPISGHTALYWYRQSLGQGPEFLIYFQGTGAADDSGLPNDRFFAVRPEGSVSTLKIQRTERGDSAVYLCASSPGARSYNEQFFGPGTRLTVL.

V and J are TRBV12-5 and TRBJ2-1, with TRBD2 matching 7 bases. V gave up 5 bases and J gave up 4 bases; unmatched junction bases: 8. Germline loops: CDR1 LGHNT, CDR2 FRNRAP. The length of the CDR3 is 15 residues. CDR3 coding DNA: TGTGCTAGTGGTCCTGGGGGAGGGCAGTACAATGAGCAGTTCTTC. It codes for CASGPGGGQYNEQFF.

J is TRBJ1-3 and V is TRBV12-3 or TRBV12-4; D not resolved. Deletions cut 6 bases from V and 6 bases from J, with 6 bases between. The CDR3 loop spans 11 amino acids. The CDR3 protein is CASSSINTIYF. DNA for the CDR3: TGTGCCAGCAGCTCTATAAACACCATATATTTT.

The chain combines TRBV5-1 with TRBJ1-3, with D uncertain. The CDR3 extends over 13 amino acids. The germline V gene has CDR1 SGHRS and CDR2 YFSETQ. The V end was cut by 2 bases, the J end by 0 bases, with 3 bases between. The CDR3: CASSLYSGNTIYF. In DNA, the CDR3 is TGCGCCAGCAGCTTATACTCTGGAAACACCATATATTTT.

The chain couples TRBV12-5 to TRBJ2-1; 10 nucleotides agree with TRBD2. This CDR3 has 16 residues. V shed 1 base, J shed 7 bases, and the junction held 7 bases outside the gene matches. The V gene's germline CDR1 is LGHNT and CDR2 FRNRAP. CDR3 sequence (DNA): TGTGCTAGTGGTTTGGGGCAAGCGGGGGGGCCAAATGAGCAGTTCTTC. Amino acid sequence: CASGLGQAGGPNEQFF.

This chain links TRBV4-1 with TRBJ2-2; 7 nucleotides match TRBD1. Trimming removed 8 bases from V and 0 bases from J; junction bases left unmatched: 6. Germline CDR1 is MGHRA and CDR2 is YSYEKL. This CDR3 has 15 residues. DNA for the CDR3: TGCGCCAGCCGCCTGACAGGGACGAACACCGGGGAGCTGTTTTTT. Its translation: CASRLTGTNTGELFF.

The chain employs TRBV5-1 and TRBJ2-7; 9 bases are a match to TRBD1. There are 14 residues in the CDR3. In germline, CDR1 is SGHRS, CDR2 YFSETQ. V lost 5 bases and J lost 2; bases outside the gene matches: 5. The CDR3: CASSPRTGAYEQYF. CDR3 nucleotides: TGCGCCAGCAGTCCCAGGACAGGGGCCTACGAGCAGTACTTC. The entire variable domain, with the rest obtained from reference TRBV5-1 and TRBJ2-7, is as follows: KAGVTQTPRYLIKTRGQQVTLSCSPISGHRSVSWYQQTPGQGLQFLFEYFSETQRNKGNFPGRFSGRQFSNSRSEMNVSTLELGDSALYLCASSPRTGAYEQYFGPGTRLTVT.

The CDR3: CASSLDGATGLGYGYTF. Written as DNA, the CDR3 is TGTGCCAGCAGCTTAGACGGCGCCACAGGGTTGGGTTATGGCTACACCTTC. J is TRBJ1-2 and V is TRBV11-2, with a weak D call TRBD1 (6 bases). The CDR3 sequence is 17 residues long. V was pared by 0 bases and J by 5 bases, with 19 bases between. The germline gives CDR1 SGHAT, CDR2 FQNNGV.

The V gene is TRBV19, the J gene TRBJ1-2, with 8 bases aligning to TRBD1. V gave up 8 bases and J gave up 4 bases; unmatched junction bases: 18. The CDR3 spans 17 residues. CDR1 is LNHDA and CDR2 is SQIVND in the germline V gene (reference sequence). The CDR3 DNA reads as TGTGCCAGTCGCCAACCGGGACAGGCCTTCCGACCCTATGGCTACACCTTC. Protein: CASRQPGQAFRPYGYTF.

This clone was counted a single time. The chain couples TRBV5-4 to TRBJ1-1, with D perhaps TRBD1 (6 bases). The CDR3 runs 15 residues. Germline V gives CDR1 SGHNT, CDR2 YYREEE (reference sequence). Trimming cost V 2 bases and J 0 bases, with 11 bases left between them. The CDR3 reads CASSLTGQLNTEAFF. Written as DNA, the CDR3 is TGTGCCAGCAGCTTAACCGGACAGCTGAACACTGAAGCTTTCTTT.

The chain employs TRBV9 and TRBJ2-7; D is uncertain. The CDR3 length is 14 residues. Germline CDR1 reads SGDLS; CDR2 reads YYNGEE. Trimming cost V 0 bases and J 4 bases, with 11 bases left between them. CDR3: CASSVGAGRYEQYF. CDR3 in DNA: TGTGCCAGCAGCGTAGGTGCAGGCCGATACGAGCAGTACTTC.

The chain uses TRBV4-2 and TRBJ2-1, with 7 positions matching TRBD1. Germline assignment: CDR1 LGHNA and CDR2 YNFKEQ. The V segment lost 3 bases and the J segment 9 bases; nucleotides outside the gene matches: 5. The CDR3 extends over 13 amino acids. This chain's CDR3 is CASSQQGEGEQFF. The CDR3 DNA reads TGTGCCAGCAGCCAGCAGGGGGAAGGTGAGCAGTTCTTC.

The chain combines TRBV7-8 with TRBJ2-3; perhaps TRBD1 as D (6 bases). Germline-derived CDR1 and CDR2 are SGHVS and FQNEAQ. The CDR3 sequence is 16 residues long. The V and J ends lost 2 bases and 5 bases respectively, with 17 bases between them. The CDR3, as DNA: TGTGCCAGCAGCTTACGACAGGAAGACCACGTAGATACGCAGTATTTT. It translates to CASSLRQEDHVDTQYF.

The chain is built from TRBV13 and TRBJ1-2; the match to TRBD1 covers 7 bases. CDR3 size: 14 residues. The germline gives CDR1 PRHDT, CDR2 FYEKMQ (reference sequence). With V trimmed by 5 bases and J by 4 bases, 7 bases remained unmatched. The CDR3, as DNA: TGTGCCAGCAGCGCGACAGGGTTAGCCTATGGCTACACCTTC. Translation: CASSATGLAYGYTF. Using reference TRBV13 and TRBJ1-2 for the parts outside the CDR3, the full variable domain is AAGVIQSPRHLIKEKRETATLKCYPIPRHDTVYWYQQGPGQDPQFLISFYEKMQSDKGSIPDRFSAQQFSDYHSELNMSSLELGDSALYFCASSATGLAYGYTFGSGTRLTVV.